A selection of T cell receptor beta chains follows, all from one sample in a study of blood T cell repertoires in COVID-19. Clones were read by immunoSEQ multiplex PCR, and TCRdb kept only the in-frame ones, dropping some. The sample gives 250,000 to 400,000 clones, around 86% of which show up once; about 5.2% is in the top ten. Sequencing used PBMCs or T cells enriched from blood (not recorded which). The source is a man in his fifties or sixties who had recovered from COVID-19. Each CDR3 is given with its conserved first and last residue. Fields, in order: CDR3 DNA, CDR3 protein, J gene, clone size, D gene, V gene. A D gene is named only where the DNA matches it firmly. The size field is filled for only some rows; it gives once, few, many or a size class.

cdr3_nt: TGTGCCAGCAGCTTAGCGGCGGATAGCTCCTACAATGAGCAGTTCTTC
cdr3_aa: CASSLAADSSYNEQFF
j_call: TRBJ2-1
clone_size: .
d_call: .
v_call: TRBV7-2

cdr3_nt: TGCGCCAGCTCACGGGACAGTAATGAAAAACTGTTTTTT
cdr3_aa: CASSRDSNEKLFF
j_call: TRBJ1-4
clone_size: .
d_call: TRBD1
v_call: TRBV5-1

cdr3_nt: TGCGCCAGCAGCTTCGGACAGGACACAGATACGCAGTATTTT
cdr3_aa: CASSFGQDTDTQYF
j_call: TRBJ2-3
clone_size: once
d_call: TRBD1
v_call: TRBV5-1

cdr3_nt: TGCGCCAGCAGCTTGGCTTCGCAGGCCCCTGACTATGGCTACACCTTC
cdr3_aa: CASSLASQAPDYGYTF
j_call: TRBJ1-2
clone_size: once
d_call: .
v_call: TRBV5-1

cdr3_nt: TGTGCCAGCAGTGAAATAGCGGGCAGCACAGATACGCAGTATTTT
cdr3_aa: CASSEIAGSTDTQYF
j_call: TRBJ2-3
clone_size: .
d_call: TRBD2
v_call: TRBV6-1

cdr3_nt: TGTGCCAGCAGTTTACGGGGGACAGGGGATTTCTATGGCTACACCTTC
cdr3_aa: CASSLRGTGDFYGYTF
j_call: TRBJ1-2
clone_size: .
d_call: TRBD1
v_call: TRBV28

cdr3_nt: TGTGCCAGCAGTCCGGGACCGGGGGTTGGTTGGTCACCCCTCCACTTT
cdr3_aa: CASSPGPGVGWSPLHF
j_call: TRBJ1-6
clone_size: .
d_call: .
v_call: TRBV28

cdr3_nt: TGTGCCAGCAGTGGGGGTCGGGAAGGCATTCAGTACTTC
cdr3_aa: CASSGGREGIQYF
j_call: TRBJ2-4
clone_size: .
d_call: .
v_call: TRBV2

cdr3_nt: TGCGCCAGCAGCGGACAGTGGAACACTGAAGCTTTCTTT
cdr3_aa: CASSGQWNTEAFF
j_call: TRBJ1-1
clone_size: .
d_call: .
v_call: TRBV4-1

cdr3_nt: TGTGCCATCAGCCCCGACCAGGGAGAGACCCAGTACTTC
cdr3_aa: CAISPDQGETQYF
j_call: TRBJ2-5
clone_size: .
d_call: .
v_call: TRBV10-3

cdr3_nt: TGTGCCAGCAGCGTAGGTCTCGGGTTTAGCGGGAGGATCGGGGAGCTGTTTTTT
cdr3_aa: CASSVGLGFSGRIGELFF
j_call: TRBJ2-2
clone_size: .
d_call: TRBD2
v_call: TRBV9

cdr3_nt: TGTGCCAGCAGCGTAGATACGGTACTCCGAGGCCAGTACTTC
cdr3_aa: CASSVDTVLRGQYF
j_call: TRBJ2-5
clone_size: .
d_call: .
v_call: TRBV9

cdr3_nt: TGCGCCAGCAGCTTGGCCCGGAGGGCCAGTTTCGATGAGCAGTTCTTC
cdr3_aa: CASSLARRASFDEQFF
j_call: TRBJ2-1
clone_size: .
d_call: .
v_call: TRBV5-1

cdr3_nt: TGCGCCAGCAGCAGGACAGGGGAAGAGACCCAGTACTTC
cdr3_aa: CASSRTGEETQYF
j_call: TRBJ2-5
clone_size: .
d_call: TRBD1
v_call: TRBV5-1

cdr3_nt: TGTGCCTGGACCCCTGTACAGGGATTAGGAAACATTCAGTACTTC
cdr3_aa: CAWTPVQGLGNIQYF
j_call: TRBJ2-4
clone_size: .
d_call: .
v_call: TRBV30

cdr3_nt: TGTGCCGGGGACTTCTCTGGGGCCAACGTCCTGACTTTC
cdr3_aa: CAGDFSGANVLTF
j_call: TRBJ2-6
clone_size: .
d_call: .
v_call: TRBV2

cdr3_nt: TGTGCCAGCAGCTTAGTGCCTAGCGGGAGGTCCGGGGAGCTGTTTTTT
cdr3_aa: CASSLVPSGRSGELFF
j_call: TRBJ2-2
clone_size: .
d_call: TRBD2
v_call: TRBV11-3

cdr3_nt: TGTGCCAGTAGTAGAGGACTAGCGGGTACCGAGCAGTACTTC
cdr3_aa: CASSRGLAGTEQYF
j_call: TRBJ2-7
clone_size: few
d_call: TRBD2
v_call: TRBV19

cdr3_nt: TGTGCCAGCAGCTTCTCCGGGACAAGTGGTAGAAACACCATATATTTT
cdr3_aa: CASSFSGTSGRNTIYF
j_call: TRBJ1-3
clone_size: .
d_call: .
v_call: TRBV7-2

cdr3_nt: TGTGCCAGCAGCTTGGTTGAACGAGTGGAGACCCAGTACTTC
cdr3_aa: CASSLVERVETQYF
j_call: TRBJ2-5
clone_size: .
d_call: .
v_call: TRBV5-4

cdr3_nt: TGTGCCAGCAGTGACCGTCAGGGCCGAGTCGAGCAGTACTTC
cdr3_aa: CASSDRQGRVEQYF
j_call: TRBJ2-7
clone_size: .
d_call: .
v_call: TRBV25-1

cdr3_nt: TGTGCCAGCAGCCAAGGTGGGCTGGTTGGGGCAGGGCTTGGAAACACCATATATTTT
cdr3_aa: CASSQGGLVGAGLGNTIYF
j_call: TRBJ1-3
clone_size: .
d_call: .
v_call: TRBV3-1/TRBV3-2

cdr3_nt: TGTGCCAGCAGTTACTCGGCAGGGAAGGGTCAGCCCCAGCATTTT
cdr3_aa: CASSYSAGKGQPQHF
j_call: TRBJ1-5
clone_size: .
d_call: .
v_call: TRBV6-5